The rows below give T cell receptor beta chains drawn from one sample of a study of T cell responses to AZD1222 COVID-19 vaccine. Repertoires were generated with immunoSEQ multiplex PCR, while TCRdb's copy carries only in-frame clones and drops some. This table holds approximately 84,000 clones, approximately 90% found once. Sequencing was performed on peripheral blood, taken 28 days after the second AZD1222 dose. The source of these receptors is an adult who received the AZD1222 COVID-19 vaccine. CDR3s include the opening cysteine and the closing phenylalanine or tryptophan. Fields, in order: D gene, clone size, J gene, V gene, CDR3 length, CDR3 DNA, CDR3 protein. D genes are given only for firm matches. The size of a clone is reported for some rows only, either as once, few or many, or as a class for expanded clones.

D gene: -; clone size: -; J gene: TRBJ1-4; V gene: TRBV7-6; CDR3 length: 14; CDR3 DNA: TGTGCCAGCAGCTTAGGGGGGGCTAATGAAAAACTGTTTTTT; CDR3 protein: CASSLGGANEKLFF
D gene: TRBD2; clone size: -; J gene: TRBJ2-3; V gene: TRBV6-5; CDR3 length: 16; CDR3 DNA: TGTGCCAGCAGTTACTTGTCTAGCGGGAGGAAAGATACGCAGTATTTT; CDR3 protein: CASSYLSSGRKDTQYF
D gene: -; clone size: -; J gene: TRBJ2-2; V gene: TRBV19; CDR3 length: 16; CDR3 DNA: TGTGCCAGTAGTATTTTCGGGGGTAGCCGAAGAGGGGAGCTGTTTTTT; CDR3 protein: CASSIFGGSRRGELFF
D gene: -; clone size: -; J gene: TRBJ1-2; V gene: TRBV19; CDR3 length: 14; CDR3 DNA: TGTGCCAGTAGTATCGGGGCCGGGCCCTATGGCTACACCTTC; CDR3 protein: CASSIGAGPYGYTF
D gene: TRBD1; clone size: -; J gene: TRBJ1-5; V gene: TRBV19; CDR3 length: 14; CDR3 DNA: TGTGCCAGTAGATGGACAGGGGGCCATCAGCCCCAGCATTTT; CDR3 protein: CASRWTGGHQPQHF
D gene: -; clone size: -; J gene: TRBJ2-1; V gene: TRBV11-3; CDR3 length: 15; CDR3 DNA: TGTGCCAGCAGTCAGTCACAGGACTACTACAATGAGCAGTTCTTC; CDR3 protein: CASSQSQDYYNEQFF
D gene: TRBD1; clone size: -; J gene: TRBJ1-1; V gene: TRBV6-6; CDR3 length: 16; CDR3 DNA: TGTGCCAGCAGCTCACAAAACAGGGGAGTCAACACTGAAGCTTTCTTT; CDR3 protein: CASSSQNRGVNTEAFF
D gene: -; clone size: -; J gene: TRBJ2-3; V gene: TRBV13; CDR3 length: 13; CDR3 DNA: TGTGCCAGCAGCTCAAGGGGTTCAGATACGCAGTATTTT; CDR3 protein: CASSSRGSDTQYF
D gene: -; clone size: -; J gene: TRBJ2-5; V gene: TRBV6-5; CDR3 length: 13; CDR3 DNA: TGTGCCAGCAGTTACCCCAGGGCAGAGACCCAGTACTTC; CDR3 protein: CASSYPRAETQYF
D gene: TRBD1; clone size: -; J gene: TRBJ1-4; V gene: TRBV30; CDR3 length: 14; CDR3 DNA: TGTGCCTGGACTCGACAGGGGGCGGAAGAAAAACTGTTTTTT; CDR3 protein: CAWTRQGAEEKLFF
D gene: TRBD2; clone size: -; J gene: TRBJ2-1; V gene: TRBV5-1; CDR3 length: 16; CDR3 DNA: TGCGCCAGCAGCTTCCCGGGACTAGCGGGAGACAATGAGCAGTTCTTC; CDR3 protein: CASSFPGLAGDNEQFF
D gene: -; clone size: few; J gene: TRBJ2-7; V gene: TRBV10-3; CDR3 length: 13; CDR3 DNA: TGTGCCATCGCCTCCGAGGAGCTGAACGAGCAGTACTTC; CDR3 protein: CAIASEELNEQYF
D gene: -; clone size: once; J gene: TRBJ2-5; V gene: TRBV7-9; CDR3 length: 14; CDR3 DNA: TGTGCCAGCAGCTTGGCTGGGGGCGGACAGACCCAGTACTTC; CDR3 protein: CASSLAGGGQTQYF
D gene: TRBD2; clone size: once; J gene: TRBJ2-7; V gene: TRBV9; CDR3 length: 15; CDR3 DNA: TGTGCCAGCAGCGTAGGTCCGACTAGCGTCTACGAGCAGTACTTC; CDR3 protein: CASSVGPTSVYEQYF
D gene: -; clone size: once; J gene: TRBJ2-7; V gene: TRBV6-1; CDR3 length: 13; CDR3 DNA: TGTGCCAGCAGTGAACAACTCACCTACGAGCAGTACTTC; CDR3 protein: CASSEQLTYEQYF